This T cell receptor beta chain was captured in a study of response to subunit inactivated influenza vaccine. Study-wide points: There was a suggestion from the authors that each seasonal influenza vaccination recruits few new T cells.

TCRdb ran MiXCR on the RT-PCR reads and lists one entry per CDR3 protein. Of hundreds of thousands of distinct CDR3 sequences in the sample, about 11% are singletons; the top ten hold roughly 10%. This clonotype showed up just a few times. The antigen remains undetermined. Germline CDR1 and CDR2: DFQATT and SNEGSKA (reference sequence). CDR3 size: 14 residues. V was cut by 3 bases and J by 7 bases, with 16 bases left in between. Sequenced material: PBMCs from blood, taken on the day of vaccination. The TCR originated in a man in his forties or fifties who received an inactivated influenza vaccine. This sequence joins TRBV20-1 and TRBJ2-1, with D unclear. CDR3: CSASSEFGVNEQFF. The CDR3 DNA is TGCAGTGCTAGTTCGGAATTTGGAGTGAATGAGCAGTTCTTC.